One and the same sample provided the 23 T cell receptor beta chains below, sequenced in a study of cytomegalovirus exposure and HLA in healthy donors. PCR used 60 Vbeta primers and 13 Jbeta primers. Using immunoSEQ multiplex PCR, the repertoire was profiled, and TCRdb retains in-frame clones only, with some absent. The sample has 100,000 to 130,000 clones, 65% to 85% seen once. The sequenced sample consisted of PBMCs. The receptors were sampled from a man between 18 and 29 years old in good health and CMV-seronegative.

The chain joins TRBV2 to TRBJ2-6, with 9 bases fitting TRBD1. Germline V gene sequence: CDR1 SNHLY, CDR2 FYNNEI. The junction had 3 bases not matched to a gene; V was cut back by 6 bases and J by 3 bases. The CDR3 has 15 amino acids. In nucleotides, the CDR3 is TGTGCCAGCAGCCACAGGGGGCTTGGGGCCAACGTCCTGACTTTC. Amino acid sequence: CASSHRGLGANVLTF.

CDR3 loop: CASSSHTDTQYF. The CDR3 bases are TGTGCCAGCAGCTCCCACACAGATACGCAGTATTTT. The rearrangement uses TRBV7-8 and TRBJ2-3, with D unclear. This CDR3 spans 12 amino acids. Germline V gene data show CDR1 as SGHVS and CDR2 as FQNEAQ. V shed 4 bases and J shed 2 bases, with 4 bases lying between them.

CDR3 residues: CASSQDVAGAGGGYTF. In DNA form, the CDR3 reads TGCGCCAGCAGCCAAGATGTTGCCGGGGCCGGGGGTGGCTACACCTTC. This sequence joins TRBV4-1 and TRBJ1-2; D perhaps matches TRBD1 (5 bases). The V end lost 0 bases, the J end lost 7 bases, and 18 bases lay between the germline ends. In germline, CDR1 is MGHRA, CDR2 YSYEKL. CDR3 length equals 16 residues.

This clone was seen only once. This chain connects TRBV6-1 to TRBJ2-5; TRBD1 matches at 9 bases. The assigned J gene may be wrong: the sequence end matches TRBJ2-7 better. Germline V gene data show CDR1 as MNHNS and CDR2 as SASEGT. The CDR3 length is 14 residues. The CDR3 region has the DNA TGTGCCAGCAGTGAAGCACAGGGGGCTTACGAGCAGTACTTC. Amino acids: CASSEAQGAYEQYF.

The chain links TRBV5-1 to TRBJ2-7; 7 bases are shared with TRBD2. CDR1 and CDR2 from the germline V gene are SGHRS and YFSETQ. The CDR3 loop spans 15 amino acids. Trimming at V came to 0 bases and at J to 4 bases, leaving 7 bases not matched to a gene. The CDR3 is CASSLAALGGYEQYF. The DNA of the CDR3 is TGCGCCAGCAGCTTGGCGGCCCTCGGGGGGTACGAGCAGTACTTC.

The chain joins TRBV12-2 to TRBJ2-1; the table names TRBD1, a call not compared with the DNA. TRBV12-2 is a listed pseudogene. The CDR3 spans 13 residues. The CDR3 nucleotides are TGTGCAAGTCGCTTAGCGGCCAACAATGAGCAGTTCTTC. Its protein product is CASRLAANNEQFF.

This clone has just a few counts. The chain recombines TRBV7-6 with TRBJ1-1, with D tentatively TRBD1 (6 bases). The CDR3 length is 18 residues. Germline values: CDR1 SGHVS, CDR2 FNYEAQ. Deletions cut 6 bases from V and 8 bases from J, with 31 bases between. CDR3 loop: CASRPMEPELDRRQEAFF. As DNA, the CDR3 is TGTGCCAGCAGACCCATGGAACCCGAATTAGACAGGAGACAAGAAGCTTTCTTT.

The V gene is TRBV2, the J gene TRBJ2-5; TRBD1 matches at 7 bases. With the DNA end fitting TRBJ2-7 better, the J assignment may be wrong. The germline gives CDR1 SNHLY, CDR2 FYNNEI. The CDR3 runs 12 residues. CDR3 in DNA: TGTGCCAGCAGGACAGGGATCTACGAGCAGTACTTC. Residues: CASRTGIYEQYF.

The chain employs TRBV6-1 and TRBJ1-2; D is possibly TRBD1 (5 bases). CDR1 is MNHNS, CDR2 SASEGT, per germline. The CDR3 sequence is 13 residues long. Trimming pared 6 bases from V and 7 bases from J, leaving 15 bases between. The DNA of the CDR3 is TGTGCCAGCAGCCCCGACAGAAGAAGTGGCTACACCTTC. Amino acids: CASSPDRRSGYTF.

V and J are TRBV5-1 and TRBJ2-5; 11 bases are a match to TRBD1. The CDR3 extends over 15 amino acids. V lost 5 bases to trimming and J lost 5 bases; unmatched junction nucleotides: 8. In germline, CDR1 is SGHRS, CDR2 YFSETQ. The CDR3 sequence: CASRRDRGMRETQYF. In DNA form, the CDR3 reads TGCGCCAGCAGACGGGACAGGGGGATGAGGGAGACCCAGTACTTC. Based on the CDR3 plus reference TRBV5-1 and TRBJ2-5, the full variable domain is KAGVTQTPRYLIKTRGQQVTLSCSPISGHRSVSWYQQTPGQGLQFLFEYFSETQRNKGNFPGRFSGRQFSNSRSEMNVSTLELGDSALYLCASRRDRGMRETQYFGPGTRLLVL.

The V call is TRBV5-1, the J call TRBJ2-3; maybe TRBD2 (7 bases). Germline CDR1 and CDR2: SGHRS and YFSETQ. The CDR3 covers 15 residues. Trimming cost V 3 bases and J 4 bases, with 15 bases left between them. The CDR3 loop is CASSWIGGDADTQYF. CDR3 sequence (DNA): TGCGCCAGCAGCTGGATAGGGGGGGACGCAGATACGCAGTATTTT.

This chain links TRBV5-5 with TRBJ1-2, with D tentatively TRBD1 (5 bases). The germline V and J ends were trimmed by 3 bases and 2 bases, with 8 bases remaining between them. This CDR3 contains 13 residues. The germline gives CDR1 SGHKS, CDR2 YYEKEE (reference sequence). The CDR3 is CASSSGRNYGYTF. The CDR3 coding sequence is TGTGCCAGCAGCTCAGGGAGGAACTATGGCTACACCTTC. The entire variable domain, with the rest obtained from reference TRBV5-5 and TRBJ1-2, is as follows: DAGVTQSPTHLIKTRGQQVTLRCSPISGHKSVSWYQQVLGQGPQFIFQYYEKEERGRGNFPDRFSARQFPNYSSELNVNALLLGDSALYLCASSSGRNYGYTFGSGTRLTVV.

This clone occurred a few times. The chain has TRBV5-4 and TRBJ2-7, with TRBD1 matching over 8 bases. Looked up from germline, CDR1 is SGHNT and CDR2 is YYREEE (reference sequence). The trim removed 4 bases at V and 2 bases at J, leaving 5 bases unmatched. The CDR3 extends over 14 amino acids. The DNA of the CDR3 is TGTGCCAGCAGCGCCGACAGGGGACCCTACGAGCAGTACTTC. Its translation is CASSADRGPYEQYF.

The CDR3 region has the DNA TGTGCCAGCAGTTCCCCTGACAGGCGGCCCTACGAGCAGTACTTC. Its protein product is CASSSPDRRPYEQYF. The V call is TRBV28, the J call TRBJ2-7; D might be TRBD1 (6 bases). V was cut by 4 bases and J by 2 bases, with 15 bases left in between. This CDR3 has 15 amino acids. Germline lookup yields CDR1 MDHEN and CDR2 SYDVKM.

The chain uses TRBV5-1 and TRBJ2-4, with TRBD1 as a possible D gene (6 bases). The CDR3 loop spans 16 amino acids. Trimming pared 4 bases from V and 5 bases from J, leaving 19 bases between. Germline CDR1 SGHRS, CDR2 YFSETQ. Here the CDR3 reads CASSPGTTRVQNIQYF. In DNA, the CDR3 is TGCGCCAGCAGCCCCGGGACAACAAGGGTCCAAAACATTCAGTACTTC.

The CDR3 DNA reads as TGCAGCGTTGGGGCCGCGGGGGACGAAAAACTGTTTTTT. This gives the protein CSVGAAGDEKLFF. This chain uses TRBV29-1 with TRBJ1-4; tentative D call: TRBD1 (5 bases). Germline values: CDR1 SQVTM, CDR2 ANQGSEA. Trimming took 4 bases from V and 8 from J, leaving 14 bases between them. This CDR3 contains 13 residues.

This sequence joins TRBV19 and TRBJ1-5; 7 bases map to TRBD1. The CDR3 extends over 17 amino acids. Trimming removed 2 bases from V and 2 bases from J; junction bases left unmatched: 9. Per the germline V gene, CDR1 is LNHDA and CDR2 is SQIVND (reference sequence). The CDR3 DNA reads as TGTGCCAGTAGTATAATTGGGCGGACAGGCCGCAATCAGCCCCAGCATTTT. Protein: CASSIIGRTGRNQPQHF.

This chain joins TRBV11-3 and TRBJ1-3, with unresolved D. The CDR3 covers 15 residues. V shed 2 bases and J shed 0 bases, with 8 bases lying between them. Looked up from germline, CDR1 is SGHNT and CDR2 is YENEEA. Here the CDR3 DNA reads TGTGCCAGCAGCTTATTCGGGGACTCTGGAAACACCATATATTTT. This gives the protein CASSLFGDSGNTIYF. Combining the CDR3 with reference TRBV11-3 and TRBJ1-3 gives the whole variable domain EAGVVQSPRYKIIEKKQPVAFWCNPISGHNTLYWYLQNLGQGPELLIRYENEEAVDDSQLPKDRFSAERLKGVDSTLKIQPAELGDSAVYLCASSLFGDSGNTIYFGEGSWLTVV.

The rearrangement links TRBV5-5 to TRBJ1-3; D gene uncertain. V gave up 2 bases and J gave up 0 bases, with 12 bases separating them. CDR1 and CDR2 from the germline V gene are SGHKS and YYEKEE (reference sequence). CDR3 size: 16 residues. DNA of the CDR3: TGTGCCAGCAGCTTACGCCGGGATCACTCTGGAAACACCATATATTTT. Translating it yields CASSLRRDHSGNTIYF.

The CDR3 DNA reads as TGTGCCAGCAGCTTAGAGCAGGCGCTATCGGCCTACGAGCAGTACTTC. This gives the protein CASSLEQALSAYEQYF. The chain recombines TRBV7-2 with TRBJ2-7, with D hard to call. CDR1 SGHTA and CDR2 FQGNSA come from the germline V gene. V was clipped by 1 base and J by 2 bases, with 15 bases between them. This CDR3 is 16 amino acids long.

This sequence joins TRBV10-3 and TRBJ1-4; D possibly corresponds to TRBD1 (6 bases). The CDR3 is made up of 15 amino acids. Germline V gene data show CDR1 as ENHRY and CDR2 as SYGVKD. The germline V and J ends were trimmed by 10 bases and 8 bases, with 23 bases remaining between them. The CDR3 DNA follows: TGTGCCACTGCTTCGGGGTCAAATAGGGGGGAAAAACTGTTTTTT. Amino acid sequence: CATASGSNRGEKLFF.

The chain combines TRBV11-2 with TRBJ2-1; 7 positions match TRBD2. The CDR3 runs 13 residues. V lost 5 bases, J lost 9 bases, and 7 bases stayed unmatched. Germline V CDR1 and CDR2: SGHAT, FQNNGV. The CDR3 region is CASSPAWGGEQFF. DNA for the CDR3: TGTGCCAGCAGCCCGGCGTGGGGGGGTGAGCAGTTCTTC.

The gene calls are TRBV6-5 and TRBJ1-1, with TRBD1 identical over 8 bases. Germline assignment: CDR1 MNHEY and CDR2 SVGAGI. V lost 11 bases and J lost 12; bases outside the gene matches: 8. The CDR3 totals 10 residues. The chain's CDR3 is CASGQGASFF. CDR3 sequence (DNA): TGTGCCTCAGGGCAGGGGGCGTCTTTCTTT.